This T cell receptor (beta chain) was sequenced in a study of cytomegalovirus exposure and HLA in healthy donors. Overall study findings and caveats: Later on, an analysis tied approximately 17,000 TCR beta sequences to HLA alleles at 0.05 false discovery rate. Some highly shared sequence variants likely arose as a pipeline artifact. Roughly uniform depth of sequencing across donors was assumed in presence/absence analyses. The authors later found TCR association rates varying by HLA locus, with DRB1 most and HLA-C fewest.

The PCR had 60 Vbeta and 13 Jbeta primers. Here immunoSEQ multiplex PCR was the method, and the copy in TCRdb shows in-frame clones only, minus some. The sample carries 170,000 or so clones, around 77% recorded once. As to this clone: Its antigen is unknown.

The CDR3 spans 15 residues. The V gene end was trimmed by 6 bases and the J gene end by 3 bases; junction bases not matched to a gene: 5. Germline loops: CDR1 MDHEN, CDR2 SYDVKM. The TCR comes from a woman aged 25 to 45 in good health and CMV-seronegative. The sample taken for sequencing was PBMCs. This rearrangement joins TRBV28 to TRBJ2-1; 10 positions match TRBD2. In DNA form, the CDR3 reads TGTGCCAGCAGCCAAACTAGCGGGGACTACAATGAGCAGTTCTTC. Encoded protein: CASSQTSGDYNEQFF.